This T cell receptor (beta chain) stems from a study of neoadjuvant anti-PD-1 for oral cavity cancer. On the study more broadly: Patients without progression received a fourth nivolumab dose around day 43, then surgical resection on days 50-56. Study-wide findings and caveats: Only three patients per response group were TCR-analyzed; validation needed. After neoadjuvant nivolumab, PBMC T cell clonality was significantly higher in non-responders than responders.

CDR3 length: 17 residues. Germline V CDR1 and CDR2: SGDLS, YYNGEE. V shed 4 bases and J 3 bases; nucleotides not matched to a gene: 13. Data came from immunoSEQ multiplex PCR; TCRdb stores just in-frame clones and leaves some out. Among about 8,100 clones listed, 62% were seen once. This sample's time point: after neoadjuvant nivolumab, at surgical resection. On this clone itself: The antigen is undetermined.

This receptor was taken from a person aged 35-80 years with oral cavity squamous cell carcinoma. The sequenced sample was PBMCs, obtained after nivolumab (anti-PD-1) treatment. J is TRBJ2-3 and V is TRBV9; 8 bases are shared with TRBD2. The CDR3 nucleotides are TGTGCCAGCAGCCCGACTAGCACGGGAGGGTGGACAGATACGCAGTATTTT. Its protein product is CASSPTSTGGWTDTQYF.